Listed below are T cell receptor beta chains from one sample, sequenced in a study of follicular helper T cells after annual influenza vaccination. Only in-frame clones appear in the TCRdb table, and some are missing; sequencing was by immunoSEQ multiplex PCR. Here the sample spans about 10,000 clones, about 84% being singletons. The sample was CXCR5+ CD38- circulating T follicular helper cells from blood, taken on the day of influenza vaccination. The receptors derive from an adult who received the influenza vaccine. CDR3s include the opening cysteine and the closing phenylalanine or tryptophan. The D gene is left open where the match is weak. Rows may omit the clone size; those that give it use once, few, many or a size class.

NA	NA	TRBV4-3	TRBJ2-2	TGCGCCAGCAGCCAAGAACGGGTTAAGGGCGGGGAGCTGTTTTTT	CASSQERVKGGELFF
NA	NA	TRBV5-1	TRBJ1-5	TGCGCCAGCAGCTTGGATCCGGGGAATAGCAATCAGCCCCAGCATTTT	CASSLDPGNSNQPQHF
few	NA	TRBV9	TRBJ2-2	TGTGCCAGCAGCCCCGATGGGGGGCAAGGTGACACCGGGGAGCTGTTTTTT	CASSPDGGQGDTGELFF
NA	TRBD1	TRBV7-9	TRBJ2-2	TGTGCCAGCAGCACCGGACAGGGGACCGGGGAGCTGTTTTTT	CASSTGQGTGELFF
few	NA	TRBV6-5	TRBJ1-5	TGTGCCAGCAGTTATTCGGACGGGCAGCCCCAGCATTTT	CASSYSDGQPQHF
NA	TRBD2	TRBV5-4	TRBJ2-1	TGTGCCAGCAGCTCATCGGGGGGGTACACCTACAATGAGCAGTTCTTC	CASSSSGGYTYNEQFF
NA	NA	TRBV28	TRBJ2-5	TGTGCCAGCAGTTCCCCCGCGCGGGGTGAGACCCAGTACTTC	CASSSPARGETQYF
NA	TRBD2	TRBV5-4	TRBJ2-4	TGTGCCAGCAGCTTCGGGGGGGACAAAAACATTCAGTACTTC	CASSFGGDKNIQYF
NA	TRBD2	TRBV10-2	TRBJ2-1	TGCGCCAGCAGTGAGTTTGGGGGGGAACAGTTCTTC	CASSEFGGEQFF
NA	TRBD1	TRBV15	TRBJ1-4	TGTGCCACCAGCAGAGACCCATCCGGGACAGCTAATGAAAAACTGTTTTTT	CATSRDPSGTANEKLFF
NA	NA	TRBV6-1	TRBJ1-6	TGTGCCAGCAGTGAACAATTTCTAAGCTCCTATAATTCACCCCTCCACTTT	CASSEQFLSSYNSPLHF
few	NA	TRBV7-9	TRBJ1-1	TGTGCCAGCAGCTTAAGCGGTGTTAAAGCTTTCTTT	CASSLSGVKAFF
NA	NA	TRBV18	TRBJ2-2	TGTGCCAGCTCATCCAACACCGGGGAGCTGTTTTTT	CASSSNTGELFF
NA	NA	TRBV5-1	TRBJ2-3	TGCGCCAGCAGCTCCCCAGACACAGATACGCAGTATTTT	CASSSPDTDTQYF
NA	NA	TRBV5-1	TRBJ2-7	TGCGCCAGCAGCTGGGGACTGCCGGGGAACGAGCAGTACTTC	CASSWGLPGNEQYF
NA	NA	TRBV28	TRBJ1-3	TGTGCCAGCATGACAGGCGGAGGAAACACCATATATTTT	CASMTGGGNTIYF
NA	TRBD1	TRBV7-2	TRBJ2-7	TGTGCCAGCAGCTTAGGTCAGGGGGACTACGAGCAGTACTTC	CASSLGQGDYEQYF
NA	NA	TRBV5-1	TRBJ1-4	TGCGCCAGCAGCCTGCAGAGTCATAATGAAAAACTGTTTTTT	CASSLQSHNEKLFF
NA	NA	TRBV6-1	TRBJ1-2	TGTGCCAGCAGTGAGAGTACAGGCGGGTATGGCTACACCTTC	CASSESTGGYGYTF
NA	NA	TRBV6-5	TRBJ2-7	TGTGCCAGCAGCCGCAACCCTAGCAGCTCCTACGAGCAGTACTTC	CASSRNPSSSYEQYF
once	TRBD2	TRBV2	TRBJ2-1	TGTGCCAGCAAGACCGGGACTAGCTACGGGGAGCAGTTCTTC	CASKTGTSYGEQFF
NA	NA	TRBV7-8	TRBJ1-3	TGTGCCAGCAGCTTTCCGAGCTCTGGAAACACCATATATTTT	CASSFPSSGNTIYF
NA	TRBD1	TRBV7-3	TRBJ2-2	TGTGCCAGCAGCTTAGGTGGACAGGGTAACACCGGGGAGCTGTTTTTT	CASSLGGQGNTGELFF
NA	TRBD2	TRBV29-1	TRBJ2-3	TGCAGCGTCTCCGGGACTAGCTCAGGAACAGATACGCAGTATTTT	CSVSGTSSGTDTQYF
few	NA	TRBV2	TRBJ1-2	TGTGCCAGCAGTCAATATGGCTACACCTTC	CASSQYGYTF
NA	TRBD1	TRBV6-1	TRBJ1-1	TGTGCCAGCAGTAAGGGACAGGGGGAGACTGAAGCTTTCTTT	CASSKGQGETEAFF
NA	NA	TRBV30	TRBJ1-2	TGTGCCTGGAGTTGGAAGGGAGACTATGGCTACACCTTC	CAWSWKGDYGYTF
NA	TRBD2	TRBV11-3	TRBJ2-2	TGTGCCAGCAGCGACCCAGTAGCGGGGAACACCGGGGAGCTGTTTTTT	CASSDPVAGNTGELFF
NA	NA	TRBV7-2	TRBJ2-3	TGTGCCAGCAGGTCGGACAGTCAATCTACAGATACGCAGTATTTT	CASRSDSQSTDTQYF
NA	NA	TRBV7-9	TRBJ1-4	TGTGCCAGCAGCTTGACCGAGGGGGAAAAACTGTTTTTT	CASSLTEGEKLFF
NA	NA	TRBV13	TRBJ1-4	TGTGCCAGCAGCTCCCGGACACAAGGGCGTCTCGAAAAACTGTTTTTT	CASSSRTQGRLEKLFF
NA	TRBD1	TRBV5-1	TRBJ2-2	TGCGCCAGCAGCTTTTCCGGGACAGGGGGCACCGGGGAGCTGTTTTTT	CASSFSGTGGTGELFF
NA	TRBD1	TRBV30	TRBJ1-1	TGTGCCTGGAGTGTTCGGGGAGGGGGCATAGCTTTCTTT	CAWSVRGGGIAFF
NA	NA	TRBV19	TRBJ2-5	TGTGCCAGTTCATTGGACAGACAAGAGACCCAGTACTTC	CASSLDRQETQYF
NA	TRBD2	TRBV7-2	TRBJ2-7	TGTGCCAGCAGCTTGACTAGCGGGAGGCAAACTTCCTACGAGCAGTACTTC	CASSLTSGRQTSYEQYF
NA	NA	TRBV6-6	TRBJ1-1	TGTGCCAGCAGTGAGTCACCCGAGGGCGCTTTCTTT	CASSESPEGAFF
NA	NA	TRBV6-1	TRBJ1-2	TGTGCCAGCAGTGAGGCCCAGGGGTTCCATGGCTACACCTTC	CASSEAQGFHGYTF
NA	NA	TRBV6-1	TRBJ2-5	TGTGCCAGCAGCCTCCAAACGGGTGAGACCCAGTACTTC	CASSLQTGETQYF
NA	NA	TRBV4-3	TRBJ1-5	TGCGCCAGCAGCCAAGTGTTCAGGGAGAATCAGCCCCAGCATTTT	CASSQVFRENQPQHF
NA	NA	TRBV7-3	TRBJ2-3	TGTGCCACCATTCCCACCCGGGACGTCCGATCGTGTGCAGATACGCAGTATTTT	CATIPTRDVRSCADTQYF
few	NA	TRBV6-1	TRBJ2-7	TGTGCCAGCAGTGAAGCGTGGGACACGTTGCAGTACTTC	CASSEAWDTLQYF
NA	NA	TRBV15	TRBJ2-3	TGTGCCACCAGCAGAGCTAATCTGAACACAGATACGCAGTATTTT	CATSRANLNTDTQYF
once	TRBD1	TRBV4-1	TRBJ1-1	TGCGCCAGCAGCCCACAGGGGGCGCGGAACACTGAAGCTTTCTTT	CASSPQGARNTEAFF
NA	NA	TRBV19	TRBJ1-1	TGTGCCAGTAGAGGGATTCTCGGACTTAAAGGGGCCATGAACACTGAAGCTTTCTTT	CASRGILGLKGAMNTEAFF
NA	TRBD1	TRBV7-9	TRBJ1-2	TGTGCCAGCAGCCAGTATACAGGGGCTGGCTTCTATGGCTACACCTTC	CASSQYTGAGFYGYTF
few	NA	TRBV19	TRBJ1-1	TGTGCCAGTATCCAATTTGGGGGGAACACTGAAGCTTTCTTT	CASIQFGGNTEAFF
NA	NA	TRBV18	TRBJ2-1	TGTGCCAGCACTAGCCTGAAAGTCAATGAGCAGTTCTTC	CASTSLKVNEQFF
NA	TRBD2	TRBV4-3	TRBJ2-1	TGCGCCAGCAGCCAAGATCTTGGGCGGGGGGGGTACAATGAGCAGTTCTTC	CASSQDLGRGGYNEQFF
NA	NA	TRBV4-3	TRBJ2-2	TGCGCCAGCAGCCGATGGGGGACCGGGGAGCTGTTTTTT	CASSRWGTGELFF
once	NA	TRBV10-3	TRBJ2-5	TGTGCCATCAGCTCCCTATCGGGGGAGACCCAGTACTTC	CAISSLSGETQYF
NA	NA	TRBV20-1	TRBJ1-1	TGCAGTGCTAGGTCGAACACTGAAGCTTTCTTT	CSARSNTEAFF
once	NA	TRBV4-3	TRBJ2-5	TGCGCCAGCAGCCTAACACACAGGGAAACCCAGTACTTC	CASSLTHRETQYF
NA	NA	TRBV4-2	TRBJ2-5	TGTGCCAGCAGCTTGGACGAAAGGGAGACCCAGTACTTC	CASSLDERETQYF
NA	TRBD1	TRBV15	TRBJ1-4	TGTGCCACCAGCAGAGGTCGGACAGGGGGTCGCTACGCCAATAATGAAAAACTGTTTTTT	CATSRGRTGGRYANNEKLFF
NA	NA	TRBV5-1	TRBJ2-4	TGCGCCAGCAGCTCTGGGGGGGCCAAAAACATTCAGTACTTC	CASSSGGAKNIQYF
NA	NA	TRBV5-1	TRBJ2-7	TGCGCCAGCAGCATTGGCGGGGGCCTTAACTACGAGCAGTACTTC	CASSIGGGLNYEQYF
NA	TRBD1	TRBV6-1	TRBJ2-7	TGTGCCAGCACTCCAGGGGGCAGGGGAGGCGAGCAGTACTTC	CASTPGGRGGEQYF